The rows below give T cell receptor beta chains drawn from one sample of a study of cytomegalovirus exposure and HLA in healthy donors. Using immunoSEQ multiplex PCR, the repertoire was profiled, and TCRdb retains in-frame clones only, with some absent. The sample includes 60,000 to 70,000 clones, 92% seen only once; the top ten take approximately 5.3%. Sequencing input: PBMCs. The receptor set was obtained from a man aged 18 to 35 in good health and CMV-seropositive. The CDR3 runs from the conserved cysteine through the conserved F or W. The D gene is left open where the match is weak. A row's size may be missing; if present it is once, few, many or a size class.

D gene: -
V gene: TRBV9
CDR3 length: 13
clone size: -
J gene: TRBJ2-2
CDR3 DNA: TGTGCCAGCAGCGCGGTAGGGGGCGGGGAGCTGTTTTTT
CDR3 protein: CASSAVGGGELFF

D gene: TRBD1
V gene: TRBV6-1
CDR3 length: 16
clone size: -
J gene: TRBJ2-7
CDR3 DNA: TGTGCCAGCAGTGAAGCTTTCGGGACAGGCGGGAACGAGCAGTACTTC
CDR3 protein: CASSEAFGTGGNEQYF

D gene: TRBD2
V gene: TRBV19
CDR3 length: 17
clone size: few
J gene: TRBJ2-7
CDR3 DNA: TGTGCCAGTAGTAGGAGGACTAGCGCGACAGCCCACTACGAGCAGTACTTC
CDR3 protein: CASSRRTSATAHYEQYF

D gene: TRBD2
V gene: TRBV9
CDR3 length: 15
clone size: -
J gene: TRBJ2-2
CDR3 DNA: TGTGCCAGCAGCGGGGGACTAGTGGTCTTCGGGGAGCTGTTTTTT
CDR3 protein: CASSGGLVVFGELFF

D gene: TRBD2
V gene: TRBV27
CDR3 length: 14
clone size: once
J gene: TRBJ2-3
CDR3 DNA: TGTGCCAGCAGTTTAGGGACTAGGGTTGGCACGCAGTATTTT
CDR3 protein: CASSLGTRVGTQYF

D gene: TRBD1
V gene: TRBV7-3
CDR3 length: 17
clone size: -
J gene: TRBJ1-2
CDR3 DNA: TGTGCCAGCAGCTTAATCCCGGGGCTGGGGACAGGGAATGGCTACACCTTC
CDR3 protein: CASSLIPGLGTGNGYTF

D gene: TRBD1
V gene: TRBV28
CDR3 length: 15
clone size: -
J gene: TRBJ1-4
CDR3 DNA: TGTGCCAGCAGTTTACAGGGGGCTCAAGGTGAAAAACTGTTTTTT
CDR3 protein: CASSLQGAQGEKLFF

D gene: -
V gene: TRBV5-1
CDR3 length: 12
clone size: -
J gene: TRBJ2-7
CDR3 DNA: TGCGCCAGCAGCTTGGCATCCCACGAGCAGTACTTC
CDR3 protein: CASSLASHEQYF

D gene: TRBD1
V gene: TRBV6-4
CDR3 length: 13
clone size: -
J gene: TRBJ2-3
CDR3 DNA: TGTGTCAGCAGTGACACTCAGGGGGCGCGAAAGTATTTT
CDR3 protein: CVSSDTQGARKYF

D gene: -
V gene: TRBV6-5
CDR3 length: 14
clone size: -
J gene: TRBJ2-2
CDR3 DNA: TGTGCCAGCAGTTACTCGCAGGGCGCCGGGGAGCTGTTTTTT
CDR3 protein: CASSYSQGAGELFF

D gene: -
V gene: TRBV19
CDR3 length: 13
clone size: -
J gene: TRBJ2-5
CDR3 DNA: TGTGCCAGTAGTATTGGGGCAGAAGAGACCCAGTACTTC
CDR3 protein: CASSIGAEETQYF

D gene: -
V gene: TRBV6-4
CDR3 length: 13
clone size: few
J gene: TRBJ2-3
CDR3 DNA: TGTGCCAGCAGCCCGGCGGCCACAGATACGCAGTATTTT
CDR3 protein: CASSPAATDTQYF

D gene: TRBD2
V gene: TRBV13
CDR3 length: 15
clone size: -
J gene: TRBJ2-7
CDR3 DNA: TGTGCCAGCAGCTCGACTAGCGGGAGCTCCTACGAGCAGTACTTC
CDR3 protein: CASSSTSGSSYEQYF